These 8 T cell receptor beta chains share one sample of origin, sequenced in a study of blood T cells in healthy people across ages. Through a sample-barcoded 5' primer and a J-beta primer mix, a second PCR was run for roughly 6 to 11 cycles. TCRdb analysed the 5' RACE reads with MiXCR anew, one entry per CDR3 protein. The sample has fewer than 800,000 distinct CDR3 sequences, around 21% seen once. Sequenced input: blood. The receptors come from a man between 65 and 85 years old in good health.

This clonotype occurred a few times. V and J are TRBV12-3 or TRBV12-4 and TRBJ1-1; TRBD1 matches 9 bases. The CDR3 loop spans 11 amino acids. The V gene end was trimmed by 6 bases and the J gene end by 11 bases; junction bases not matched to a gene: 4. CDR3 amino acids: CASSRTGVAFF. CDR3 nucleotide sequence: TGTGCCAGCAGCCGGACAGGGGTGGCTTTCTTT.

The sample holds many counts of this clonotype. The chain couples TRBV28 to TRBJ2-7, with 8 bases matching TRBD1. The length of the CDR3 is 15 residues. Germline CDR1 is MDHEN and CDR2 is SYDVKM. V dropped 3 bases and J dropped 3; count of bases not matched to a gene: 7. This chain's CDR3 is CASSLGPGGGYEQYF. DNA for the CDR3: TGTGCCAGCAGTTTGGGGCCAGGGGGCGGCTACGAGCAGTACTTC.

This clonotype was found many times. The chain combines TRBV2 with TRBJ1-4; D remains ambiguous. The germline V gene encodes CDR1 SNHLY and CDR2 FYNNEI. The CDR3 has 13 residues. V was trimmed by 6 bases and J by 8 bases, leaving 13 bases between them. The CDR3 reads CASSKEGGEKLFF. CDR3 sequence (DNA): TGTGCCAGCAGCAAAGAGGGTGGAGAAAAACTGTTTTTT.

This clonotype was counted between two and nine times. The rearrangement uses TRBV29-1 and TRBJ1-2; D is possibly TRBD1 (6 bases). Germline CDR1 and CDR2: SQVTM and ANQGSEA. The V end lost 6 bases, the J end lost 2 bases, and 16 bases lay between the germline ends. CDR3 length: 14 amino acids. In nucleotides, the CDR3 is TGCAGCGTGGGAGCGGGGGCGCCGAACTATGGCTACACCTTC. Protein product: CSVGAGAPNYGYTF. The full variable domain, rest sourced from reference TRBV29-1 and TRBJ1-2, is SAVISQKPSRDICQRGTSLTIQCQVDSQVTMMFWYRQQPGQSLTLIATANQGSEATYESGFVIDKFPISRPNLTFSTLTVSNMSPEDSSIYLCSVGAGAPNYGYTFGSGTRLTVV.

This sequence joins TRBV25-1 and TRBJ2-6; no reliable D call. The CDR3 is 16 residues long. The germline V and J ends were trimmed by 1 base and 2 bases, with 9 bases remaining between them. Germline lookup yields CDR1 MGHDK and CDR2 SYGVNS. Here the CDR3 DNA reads TGTGCCAGCAGTGAATGGGGAACAACTGGGGCCAACGTCCTGACTTTC. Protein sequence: CASSEWGTTGANVLTF.

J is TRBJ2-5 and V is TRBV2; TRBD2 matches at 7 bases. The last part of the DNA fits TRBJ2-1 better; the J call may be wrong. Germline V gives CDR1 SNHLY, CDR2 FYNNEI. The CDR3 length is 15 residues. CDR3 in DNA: TGTGCCAGCAGCGAAACTAGCGTGAGGAGGAATGAGCAGTTCTTC. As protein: CASSETSVRRNEQFF.

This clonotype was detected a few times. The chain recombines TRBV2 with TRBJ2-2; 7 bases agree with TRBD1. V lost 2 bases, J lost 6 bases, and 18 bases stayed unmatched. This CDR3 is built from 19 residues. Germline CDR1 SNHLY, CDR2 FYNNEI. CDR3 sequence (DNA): TGTGCCAGCAGTGAAATTGAACTTTGGTCAGGGACAGACGCCGGGGAGCTGTTTTTT. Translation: CASSEIELWSGTDAGELFF.

Here the CDR3 reads CSARLGAVNTEAFF. CDR3 coding DNA: TGCAGTGCTAGGCTTGGGGCGGTGAACACTGAAGCTTTCTTT. The V and J genes are TRBV20-1 and TRBJ1-1; D may be TRBD1 (5 bases). The CDR3 covers 14 residues. Trimming pared 3 bases from V and 0 bases from J, leaving 11 bases between. Germline V lookup: CDR1 DFQATT, CDR2 SNEGSKA (reference sequence).